The present TCR beta chain was sequenced within a study of T-cell memory formation after mild COVID-19. Study outcomes and limitations: Later expanders leaned CD4+, whereas day 15 to 85 contracting clones were balanced CD4/CD8. In second-wave clones peaking day 37, SARS-CoV-2 specificity remained unconfirmed. Contracting CD4+ clones were located mainly in CM and EM, and CD8+ clones in EMRA. Prior to infection, memory already included some responding clones, suggesting cross-reactive memory joined.

Regarding this clonotype: The antigen remains undetermined.

This CDR3 spans 15 amino acids. J lost 3 bases, V lost 5 bases, and 7 bases had no gene match. CDR1 is SGHAT and CDR2 is FQNNGV in the germline V gene. TCRdb itself ran the 5' RACE reads through MiXCR, one entry per CDR3 protein. The data show roughly 480,000 distinct CDR3 sequences, roughly 25% seen once. The rearrangement uses TRBV11-2 and TRBJ1-2; 9 nucleotides line up with TRBD1. The sequence was collected from an adult woman who had mild COVID-19 (a few samples of this study predate the infection). Cell type and time point are not known. The sample taken for sequencing was PBMCs or a T cell subset sorted from them (not recorded which). CDR3 in amino acids: CASSNRGPLDYGYTF. In DNA form, the CDR3 reads TGTGCCAGCAGCAACAGGGGGCCCCTGGACTATGGCTACACCTTC.